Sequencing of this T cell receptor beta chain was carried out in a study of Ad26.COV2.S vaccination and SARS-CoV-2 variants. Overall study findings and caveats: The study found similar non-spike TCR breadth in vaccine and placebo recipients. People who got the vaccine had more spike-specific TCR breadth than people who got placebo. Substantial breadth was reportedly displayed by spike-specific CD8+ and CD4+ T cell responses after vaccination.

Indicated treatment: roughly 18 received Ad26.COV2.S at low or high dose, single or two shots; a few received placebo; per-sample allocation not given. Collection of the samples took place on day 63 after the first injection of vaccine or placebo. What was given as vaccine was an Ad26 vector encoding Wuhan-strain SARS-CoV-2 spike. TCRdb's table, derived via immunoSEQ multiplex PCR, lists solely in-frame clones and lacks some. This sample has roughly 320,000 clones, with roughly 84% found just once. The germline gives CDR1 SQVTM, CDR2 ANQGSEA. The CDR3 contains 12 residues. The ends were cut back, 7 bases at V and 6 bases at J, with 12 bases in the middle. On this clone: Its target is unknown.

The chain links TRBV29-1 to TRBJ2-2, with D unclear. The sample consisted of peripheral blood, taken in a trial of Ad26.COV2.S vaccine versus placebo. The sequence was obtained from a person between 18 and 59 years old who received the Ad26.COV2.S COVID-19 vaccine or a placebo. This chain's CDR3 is CSGADISGELFF. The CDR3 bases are TGCAGCGGAGCCGACATTTCCGGGGAGCTGTTTTTT.